Many counts were recorded for the clone carrying this T cell receptor beta chain. The antigen remains undetermined. The authors made cDNA by 5'RACE with 10-nucleotide random UMIs. TCRdb reprocessed the 5' RACE reads with MiXCR, giving one entry per CDR3 protein. This table holds about 53,000 distinct CDR3 sequences, approximately 9.1% found once. The data stem from a study of neurological immune-mediated disorders. Findings of the study overall: The greatest TCR clonal expansion appeared in HTLV-1-associated myelopathy and the smallest, falling below healthy controls, in multiple sclerosis.

Germline CDR1 is SGHKS and CDR2 is YYEKEE (reference sequence). CDR3 length: 15 amino acids. V shed 2 bases and J shed 10 bases, with 19 bases lying between them. The sample's time point: longitudinal time-point 1 (baseline). Healthy controls were blood bank volunteers in Maryland, USA. Sequences were obtained from PBMCs. This sequence was found in a woman aged 40 to 50 in good health. The J gene is TRBJ1-5, the V gene TRBV5-5; weak D call: TRBD1 (6 bases). This CDR3 is CASSFGIGRGQPQHF. The CDR3 DNA reads as TGTGCCAGCAGCTTTGGCATTGGGCGGGGGCAACCCCAGCATTTT.